This paragraph reports one T cell receptor (beta chain). The target antigen is unknown. The sample belongs to a study of CD8+CD57+ T cells in acquired aplastic anemia. General study results and limits: It was found that fewer than 35 CD8+ CDR3 sequences were shared between patients and controls. Patients versus controls showed no significant CD8+ Simpson's diversity difference.

Profiles of TCR beta VDJ and CDR3 were generated from a genomic DNA template. TCRdb recomputed calls from the reads with MiXCR, one row per CDR3 protein. Seen here are 260,000 or so distinct CDR3 sequences, around 45% observed once, and the top ten hold 7.8%. V gave up 2 bases and J gave up 10 bases, with 9 bases separating them. The CDR3 runs to 11 residues. Germline loops: CDR1 SGHRS, CDR2 YFSETQ. All patients picked for sequencing had shown, by flow cytometry, an expansion of CD8+CD57+ cells. This clonotype originated in a human donor with aplastic anemia. This sequence joins TRBV5-1 and TRBJ1-2, with D possibly TRBD1 on 5 matching bases. The sequencing sample was made of sorted CD4+, CD8+, or CD8+CD57+ T cells (not recorded which) from PBMCs. The CDR3 DNA reads as TGCGCCAGCAGCTTTGGGGCAGACTACACCTTC. Amino acid sequence: CASSFGADYTF.